This TCR beta chain is drawn from a study of beta chain features in type 1 diabetes. Broader study findings: A closer apparent resemblance between naive, central memory and Treg TCRB repertoires was seen in patients than in healthy donors. Among all four CD4+ subsets, Type 1 diabetes patients had TCRB CDR3s that were moderately but significantly shorter.

Remarks on this clone: Its cognate antigen is unknown.

CDR3 size: 14 residues. With V trimmed by 5 bases and J by 10 bases, 12 bases remained unmatched. Germline V lookup: CDR1 SGHTA, CDR2 FQGNSA. Expressed TCRB transcripts were sequenced, since all the RNA that had been isolated was reverse transcribed. Measured with immunoSEQ multiplex PCR; TCRdb has only the in-frame clones, and not every one. The sample consists of 17,000 or so clones, roughly 72% of them appearing once. Input material: stem cell memory CD4+ T cells from blood. The sequence derives from a man aged 25 to 45 with type 1 diabetes. This chain uses TRBV7-2 with TRBJ2-5; 8 bases fit TRBD2. CDR3 sequence reads: CASSIGLAGDIQYF. In DNA form, the CDR3 reads TGTGCCAGCAGCATTGGACTAGCCGGGGATATCCAGTACTTC.